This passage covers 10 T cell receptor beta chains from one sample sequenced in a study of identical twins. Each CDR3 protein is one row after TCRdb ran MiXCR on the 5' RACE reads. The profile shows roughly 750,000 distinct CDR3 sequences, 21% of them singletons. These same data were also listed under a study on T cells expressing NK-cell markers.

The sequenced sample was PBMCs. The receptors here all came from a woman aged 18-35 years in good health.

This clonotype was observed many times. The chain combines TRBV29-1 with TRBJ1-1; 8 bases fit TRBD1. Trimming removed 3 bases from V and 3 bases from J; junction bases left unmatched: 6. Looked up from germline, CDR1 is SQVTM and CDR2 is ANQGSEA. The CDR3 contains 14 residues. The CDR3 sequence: CSVDFQGADTEAFF. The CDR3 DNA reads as TGCAGCGTTGATTTTCAGGGGGCGGACACTGAAGCTTTCTTT.

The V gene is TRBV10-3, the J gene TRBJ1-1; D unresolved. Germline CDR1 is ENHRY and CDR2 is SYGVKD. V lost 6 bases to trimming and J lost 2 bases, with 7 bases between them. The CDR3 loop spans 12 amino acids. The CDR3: CAISAENTEAFF. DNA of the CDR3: TGTGCCATCAGCGCAGAAAACACTGAAGCTTTCTTT.

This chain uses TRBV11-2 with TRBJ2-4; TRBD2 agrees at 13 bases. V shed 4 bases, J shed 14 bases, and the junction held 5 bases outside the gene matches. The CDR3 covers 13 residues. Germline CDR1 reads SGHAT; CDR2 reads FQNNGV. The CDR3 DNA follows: TGTGCCAGCAGCTGGGCGGGACTAGCGGGAAAGTACTTC. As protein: CASSWAGLAGKYF.

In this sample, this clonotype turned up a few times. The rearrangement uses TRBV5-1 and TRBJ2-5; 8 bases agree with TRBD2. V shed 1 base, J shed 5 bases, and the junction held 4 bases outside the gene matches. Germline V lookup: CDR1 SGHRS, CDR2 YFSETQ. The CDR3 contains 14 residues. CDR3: CASSLIPSGETQYF. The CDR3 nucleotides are TGCGCCAGCAGCTTGATCCCTAGCGGGGAGACCCAGTACTTC.

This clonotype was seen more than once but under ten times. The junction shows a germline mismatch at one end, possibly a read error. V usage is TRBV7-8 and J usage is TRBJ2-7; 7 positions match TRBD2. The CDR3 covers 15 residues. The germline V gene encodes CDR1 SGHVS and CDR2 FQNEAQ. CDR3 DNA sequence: TGTGCCAGCAGCTTAGCGGGAGGGCGATACTACGTGCAGTACTTC. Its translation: CASSLAGGRYYVQYF.

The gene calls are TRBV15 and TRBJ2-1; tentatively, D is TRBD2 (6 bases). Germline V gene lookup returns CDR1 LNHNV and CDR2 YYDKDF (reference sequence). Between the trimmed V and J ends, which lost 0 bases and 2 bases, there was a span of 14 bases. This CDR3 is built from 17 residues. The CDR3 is CATSRDIKAGPYNEQFF. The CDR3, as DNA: TGTGCCACCAGCAGAGATATTAAGGCGGGACCCTACAATGAGCAGTTCTTC.

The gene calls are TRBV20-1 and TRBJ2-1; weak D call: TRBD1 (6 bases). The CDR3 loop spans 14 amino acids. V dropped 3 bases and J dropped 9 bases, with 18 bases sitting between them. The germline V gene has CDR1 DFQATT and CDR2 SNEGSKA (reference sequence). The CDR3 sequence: CSASLGTRGVEQFF. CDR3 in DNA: TGCAGTGCTAGCCTAGGGACAAGAGGGGTTGAGCAGTTCTTC.

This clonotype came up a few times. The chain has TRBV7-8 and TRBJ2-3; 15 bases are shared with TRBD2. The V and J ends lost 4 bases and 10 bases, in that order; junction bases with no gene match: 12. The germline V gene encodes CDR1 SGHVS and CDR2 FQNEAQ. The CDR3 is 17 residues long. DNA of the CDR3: TGTGCCAGCAGCTCCAGGAGGACTAGCGGGAGGGTTAAGGCGCAGTATTTT. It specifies CASSSRRTSGRVKAQYF.

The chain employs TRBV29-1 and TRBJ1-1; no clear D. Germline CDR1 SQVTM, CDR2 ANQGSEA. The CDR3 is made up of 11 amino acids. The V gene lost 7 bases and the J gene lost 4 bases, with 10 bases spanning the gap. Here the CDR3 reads CSGVEGTEAFF. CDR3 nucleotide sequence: TGCAGCGGAGTTGAAGGCACTGAAGCTTTCTTT.

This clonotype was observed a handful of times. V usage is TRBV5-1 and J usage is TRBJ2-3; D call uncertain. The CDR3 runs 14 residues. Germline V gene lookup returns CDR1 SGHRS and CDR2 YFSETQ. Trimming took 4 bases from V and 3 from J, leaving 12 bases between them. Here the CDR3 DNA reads TGCGCCAGCAGCCCCGCCCTAGGAACAGATACGCAGTATTTT. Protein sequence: CASSPALGTDTQYF. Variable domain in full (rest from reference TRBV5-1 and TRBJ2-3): KAGVTQTPRYLIKTRGQQVTLSCSPISGHRSVSWYQQTPGQGLQFLFEYFSETQRNKGNFPGRFSGRQFSNSRSEMNVSTLELGDSALYLCASSPALGTDTQYFGPGTRLTVL.